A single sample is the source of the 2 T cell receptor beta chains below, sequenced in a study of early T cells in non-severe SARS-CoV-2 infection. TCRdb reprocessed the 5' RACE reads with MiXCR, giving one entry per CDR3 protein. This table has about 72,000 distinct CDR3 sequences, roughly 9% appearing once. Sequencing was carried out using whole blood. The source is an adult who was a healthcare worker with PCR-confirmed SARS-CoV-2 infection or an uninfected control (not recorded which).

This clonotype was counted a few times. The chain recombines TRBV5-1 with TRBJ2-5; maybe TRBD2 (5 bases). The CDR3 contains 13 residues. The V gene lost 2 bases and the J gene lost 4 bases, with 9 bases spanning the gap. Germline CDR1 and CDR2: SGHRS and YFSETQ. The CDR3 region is CASSFGIGETQYF. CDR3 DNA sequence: TGCGCCAGCAGCTTCGGGATCGGAGAGACCCAGTACTTC.

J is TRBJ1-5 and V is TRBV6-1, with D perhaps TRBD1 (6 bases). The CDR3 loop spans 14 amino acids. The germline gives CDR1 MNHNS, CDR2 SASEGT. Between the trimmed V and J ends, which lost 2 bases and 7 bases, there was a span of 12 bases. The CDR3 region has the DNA TGTGCCAGCAGTGAAAGTGGGGGCGGGCAGCCCCAGCATTTT. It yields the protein CASSESGGGQPQHF.